This T cell receptor (beta chain) was found in a study of T cell changes during pregnancy in multiple sclerosis. Using immunoSEQ multiplex PCR, the repertoire was profiled, and TCRdb retains in-frame clones only, with some absent. The sample holds fewer than 85,000 clones; roughly 93% are singletons and the top ten take about 2.5%. Sequenced material: peripheral blood, taken in the third trimester of pregnancy. This receptor was identified in a female donor with multiple sclerosis, enrolled in a pregnancy study.

The DNA for the CDR3 is TGTGCCAGCAGTCAGGGAAGCAATCAGCCCCAGCATTTT. It specifies CASSQGSNQPQHF. The chain is built from TRBV9 and TRBJ1-5, with a weak D call TRBD1 (5 bases). V was shortened by 5 bases and J by 1 base, with 7 bases between the two germline ends. This CDR3 comprises 13 residues. Per the germline V gene, CDR1 is SGDLS and CDR2 is YYNGEE.